These 31 T cell receptor beta chains were sequenced from one sample in a study of cytomegalovirus exposure and HLA in healthy donors. Primers included in the PCR were 60 Vbeta and 13 Jbeta primers. Some clones are missing from TCRdb's copy, which holds only in-frame ones; the method was immunoSEQ multiplex PCR. Of about 160,000 clones listed, approximately 62% were seen once; the top ten hold approximately 1.3%. The sequencing input was PBMCs. The source is a man between 45 and 60 years old in good health and CMV-seronegative.

This clone was found a few times. The chain links TRBV7-9 to TRBJ2-7; 11 bases map to TRBD1. The CDR3 runs 14 residues. Germline assignment: CDR1 SEHNR and CDR2 FQNEAQ (reference sequence). V lost 4 bases to trimming and J lost 5 bases; unmatched junction nucleotides: 4. The CDR3 DNA reads as TGTGCCAGCAGCTGGGGGGACAGGGGGAACGAGCAGTACTTC. It codes for CASSWGDRGNEQYF.

V usage is TRBV5-6 and J usage is TRBJ2-7; a weak D match, TRBD1 (6 bases). CDR3 size: 15 residues. CDR1 is SGHDT and CDR2 is YYEEEE in the germline V gene. V dropped 3 bases and J dropped 0 bases, with 13 bases sitting between them. The CDR3 is CASSSGTPNSYEQYF. The CDR3 nucleotides are TGTGCCAGCAGCTCCGGGACACCCAACTCCTACGAGCAGTACTTC.

The chain is built from TRBV18 and TRBJ2-7, with 10 bases lining up with TRBD2. There are 16 residues in the CDR3. Germline values: CDR1 KGHSH, CDR2 LQKENI. The trim removed 0 bases at V and 2 bases at J, leaving 4 bases unmatched. The CDR3 spells CASSPPTSGETYEQYF. CDR3 in DNA: TGTGCCAGCTCACCACCTACTAGCGGGGAGACCTACGAGCAGTACTTC.

The CDR3 is CASSQTGTGYRETQYF. In DNA, the CDR3 is TGTGCCAGCAGCCAAACCGGGACAGGGTATCGAGAGACCCAGTACTTC. The chain is built from TRBV14 and TRBJ2-5; 9 bases match TRBD1. Trimming at V came to 2 bases and at J to 4 bases, leaving 8 bases not matched to a gene. Per germline, CDR1 SGHDN and CDR2 FVKESK. This CDR3 contains 16 residues.

The J gene is TRBJ1-2, the V gene TRBV4-1; tentative D call: TRBD1 (6 bases). The length of the CDR3 is 18 residues. CDR1 is MGHRA, CDR2 YSYEKL, per germline. The V end was cut by 2 bases, the J end by 2 bases, with 21 bases between. The DNA of the CDR3 is TGCGCCAGCAGCCAAAGTGGGGGCCGGGCAGGGACAAACTATGGCTACACCTTC. Amino acid sequence: CASSQSGGRAGTNYGYTF.

The sample holds a few counts of this clone. CDR3 protein: CASRGQGAYYNEQFF. In DNA form, the CDR3 reads TGTGCCAGCAGGGGACAGGGGGCCTACTACAATGAGCAGTTCTTC. The chain carries TRBV2 and TRBJ2-1; TRBD1 matches 12 bases. The germline V gene has CDR1 SNHLY and CDR2 FYNNEI. Trimming at V came to 6 bases and at J to 3 bases, leaving 3 bases not matched to a gene. The CDR3 length is 15 residues. The whole variable domain, filled in from reference TRBV2 and TRBJ2-1, reads EPEVTQTPSHQVTQMGQEVILRCVPISNHLYFYWYRQILGQKVEFLVSFYNNEISEKSEIFDDQFSVERPDGSNFTLKIRSTKLEDSAMYFCASRGQGAYYNEQFFGPGTRLTVL.

The chain recombines TRBV10-2 with TRBJ1-5, with 8 positions matching TRBD1. The junction had 5 bases not matched to a gene; V was cut back by 2 bases and J by 5 bases. Germline lookup yields CDR1 WSHSY and CDR2 SAAADI. The CDR3 contains 15 residues. The chain's CDR3 is CASSEADRVDQPQHF. For the CDR3, the DNA is TGCGCCAGCAGTGAGGCGGACAGGGTGGATCAGCCCCAGCATTTT.

This clone has more than one count but fewer than ten. The rearrangement joins TRBV19 to TRBJ2-2, with a weak D call TRBD2 (6 bases). Germline CDR1 LNHDA, CDR2 SQIVND (reference sequence). This CDR3 has 13 residues. V gave up 11 bases and J gave up 0 bases, with 10 bases separating them. The CDR3 sequence is CASGGTNTGELFF. CDR3 in DNA: TGTGCCTCTGGGGGGACGAACACCGGGGAGCTGTTTTTT.

The rearrangement links TRBV27 to TRBJ2-5; D uncertain. This CDR3 contains 11 residues. Trimming took off 6 bases at V and 2 bases at J, with 4 bases between the two ends. Germline V gene data show CDR1 as MNHEY and CDR2 as SMNVEV (reference sequence). The CDR3 spells CASRQQETQYF. The CDR3 DNA reads as TGTGCCAGCAGGCAGCAAGAGACCCAGTACTTC.

This clone has a handful of counts. V usage is TRBV4-1 and J usage is TRBJ2-1, with 12 bases lining up with TRBD2. V shed 4 bases and J 7 bases; nucleotides not matched to a gene: 11. This CDR3 is 17 amino acids long. Germline assignment: CDR1 MGHRA and CDR2 YSYEKL. The CDR3 protein is CASSPGLAGRFGNEQFF. The DNA for the CDR3 is TGCGCCAGCAGCCCCGGACTAGCGGGGCGCTTCGGGAATGAGCAGTTCTTC.

The chain joins TRBV13 to TRBJ2-6; 7 nucleotides line up with TRBD1. The CDR3 length is 18 residues. Germline CDR1 is PRHDT and CDR2 is FYEKMQ (reference sequence). Germline trimming cut 5 bases from V and 0 bases from J; bases unmatched to any gene: 10. The DNA of the CDR3 is TGTGCCAGCAGCCTAAGGGGACAGATCGACTCTGGGGCCAACGTCCTGACTTTC. It encodes CASSLRGQIDSGANVLTF. The entire variable domain, with the rest obtained from reference TRBV13 and TRBJ2-6, is as follows: AAGVIQSPRHLIKEKRETATLKCYPIPRHDTVYWYQQGPGQDPQFLISFYEKMQSDKGSIPDRFSAQQFSDYHSELNMSSLELGDSALYFCASSLRGQIDSGANVLTFGAGSRLTVL.

The genes are TRBV6-6 and TRBJ2-1; 7 bases are a match to TRBD2. CDR1 is MNHNY and CDR2 is SVGAGI in the germline V gene (reference sequence). With V trimmed by 3 bases and J by 6 bases, 11 bases remained unmatched. The CDR3 has 16 residues. In DNA, the CDR3 is TGTGCCAGCAGTTATCAAGGGGCAAGCGGGGCCAATGAGCAGTTCTTC. Translated, it gives CASSYQGASGANEQFF.

The chain recombines TRBV7-9 with TRBJ1-3; D uncertain. The CDR3 sequence is 13 residues long. Deletions cut 8 bases from V and 0 bases from J, with 8 bases between. Germline assignment: CDR1 SEHNR and CDR2 FQNEAQ (reference sequence). CDR3 sequence: CASGQFSGNTIYF. The CDR3 DNA reads as TGTGCCAGCGGCCAATTCTCTGGAAACACCATATATTTT.

This sequence joins TRBV18 and TRBJ2-5; 7 nucleotides line up with TRBD1. Trimming removed 1 base from V and 3 bases from J; junction bases left unmatched: 5. CDR3 size: 15 residues. From germline, CDR1 is KGHSH and CDR2 LQKENI. The CDR3 reads CASSPLETGKETQYF. The DNA of the CDR3 is TGTGCCAGCTCACCACTAGAGACAGGGAAAGAGACCCAGTACTTC.

This clone was observed a few times. The rearrangement joins TRBV28 to TRBJ2-7; D possibly corresponds to TRBD1 (7 bases). The CDR3 covers 15 residues. Germline CDR1 and CDR2: MDHEN and SYDVKM. The ends were cut back, 4 bases at V and 6 bases at J, with 19 bases in the middle. CDR3 loop: CASSSPQGGTGEQYF. CDR3 DNA: TGTGCCAGCAGTTCACCCCAGGGGGGTACTGGCGAGCAGTACTTC.

In its sample, this clone was seen a few times. The chain links TRBV4-3 to TRBJ2-6, with D unresolved. The CDR3 covers 15 residues. The germline V gene has CDR1 LGHNA and CDR2 YSLEER. With 4 bases removed from V and 0 bases from J, the gap between germline ends came to 7 bases. CDR3 nucleotides: TGCGCCAGCAGCCCACCGGGCTCTGGGGCCAACGTCCTGACTTTC. Translation gives CASSPPGSGANVLTF.

This clone was observed a few times. J is TRBJ1-5 and V is TRBV6-1, with 8 bases that match TRBD1. The V segment lost 4 bases and the J segment 2 bases; nucleotides outside the gene matches: 7. The CDR3 covers 16 residues. Germline V lookup: CDR1 MNHNS, CDR2 SASEGT. The CDR3 sequence: CASSGTRGRGNQPQHF. CDR3 DNA sequence: TGTGCCAGCAGTGGAACCAGGGGGCGAGGCAATCAGCCCCAGCATTTT.

The chain couples TRBV4-1 to TRBJ2-2; possible D gene TRBD1, 5 bases. Between the trimmed V and J ends, which lost 0 bases and 8 bases, there was a span of 13 bases. Looked up from germline, CDR1 is MGHRA and CDR2 is YSYEKL. The CDR3 runs to 15 residues. DNA of the CDR3: TGCGCCAGCAGCCAAGAGCGGCAGGGTCGAGGGGAGCTGTTTTTT. This sequence encodes CASSQERQGRGELFF.

The CDR3, as DNA: TGTGCCAGCAGACTAGCGGGGGGCACTAGCACAGATACGCAGTATTTT. It is translated as CASRLAGGTSTDTQYF. This rearrangement joins TRBV7-9 to TRBJ2-3, with 12 bases aligning to TRBD2. CDR1 and CDR2 from the germline V gene are SEHNR and FQNEAQ (reference sequence). CDR3 size: 16 residues. V lost 6 bases and J lost 0; bases outside the gene matches: 4.

This rearrangement joins TRBV4-1 to TRBJ2-7, with 8 bases lining up with TRBD2. The CDR3 runs to 16 residues. Trimming cost V 2 bases and J 0 bases; bases outside gene matches: 6. In germline, CDR1 is MGHRA, CDR2 YSYEKL. The CDR3 loop reads CASSQPRGGSSYEQYF. The CDR3 bases are TGCGCCAGCAGCCAACCACGCGGGGGGTCCTCCTACGAGCAGTACTTC.

A note on this clone: Germline is not matched at one junction end, which may reflect a read error. Additional DNA sequences in this sample encode the identical CDR3. The genes are TRBV6-6 and TRBJ1-1; D unresolved. This CDR3 spans 12 amino acids. Germline V gene lookup returns CDR1 MNHNY and CDR2 SVGAGI (reference sequence). As DNA, the CDR3 is TGCGCCAGCAGGCTAATGAACACTGAAGCTTTCTTT. The encoded protein is CASRLMNTEAFF.

In DNA, the CDR3 is TGCGCCAGCAGCTCCTCCGGGGAGACCCAGTACTTC. This encodes CASSSSGETQYF. J is TRBJ2-5 and V is TRBV5-1, with D unclear. Per the germline V gene, CDR1 is SGHRS and CDR2 is YFSETQ. Trimming pared 3 bases from V and 5 bases from J, leaving 8 bases between. The CDR3 is made up of 12 amino acids.

The gene calls are TRBV4-2 and TRBJ1-2; weak D call: TRBD1 (6 bases). Trimming took 0 bases from V and 4 from J, leaving 9 bases between them. CDR3 length: 14 amino acids. Germline values: CDR1 LGHNA, CDR2 YNFKEQ. The CDR3, as DNA: TGTGCCAGCAGCCAAGAGAGGGGGGGCTATGGCTACACCTTC. Translation gives CASSQERGGYGYTF.

This clone was seen only once. The rearrangement joins TRBV19 to TRBJ2-7; 9 nucleotides match TRBD1. There are 14 residues in the CDR3. The germline gives CDR1 LNHDA, CDR2 SQIVND (reference sequence). After removal of 4 bases from V and 0 bases from J, the junction contained 1 base not matched to a gene. In DNA form, the CDR3 reads TGTGCCAGTAGTAGGGGACAGGGCTCCTACGAGCAGTACTTC. Its protein is CASSRGQGSYEQYF.

The gene calls are TRBV5-1 and TRBJ2-2, with 9 nucleotides matching TRBD1. The CDR3 spans 16 residues. Per germline, CDR1 SGHRS and CDR2 YFSETQ. The ends lost 4 bases at V and 5 bases at J; junction bases unmatched: 9. The DNA of the CDR3 is TGCGCCAGCAGCAGATTCAACAGGGGGCAAACCGGGGAGCTGTTTTTT. Encoded protein: CASSRFNRGQTGELFF. Full variable domain (outside the CDR3, taken from reference TRBV5-1 and TRBJ2-2): KAGVTQTPRYLIKTRGQQVTLSCSPISGHRSVSWYQQTPGQGLQFLFEYFSETQRNKGNFPGRFSGRQFSNSRSEMNVSTLELGDSALYLCASSRFNRGQTGELFFGEGSRLTVL.

Comment on this clone: The sample holds other DNA sequences that translate to the same CDR3. The chain joins TRBV7-2 to TRBJ1-2; D call uncertain. Trimming pared 4 bases from V and 9 bases from J, leaving 21 bases between. The CDR3 contains 15 residues. Germline CDR1 reads SGHTA; CDR2 reads FQGNSA. Here the CDR3 DNA reads TGTGCCAGCAGCTCCATCCCGGGGAACGGAGTAAGCTACACCTTC. Residues: CASSSIPGNGVSYTF.

This chain links TRBV29-1 with TRBJ1-2; no firm D call. Trimming stripped 1 base from V and 8 bases from J, with 14 bases between. Germline V lookup: CDR1 SQVTM, CDR2 ANQGSEA. The CDR3 spans 13 residues. The CDR3 spells CSVEGADLGGYTF. CDR3 in DNA: TGCAGCGTTGAAGGAGCGGATCTAGGAGGCTACACCTTC.

V gene TRBV5-1 combines with J gene TRBJ2-7; D is perhaps TRBD2 (6 bases). The CDR3 is made up of 15 amino acids. V shed 4 bases and J shed 1 base, with 15 bases lying between them. Germline V CDR1 and CDR2: SGHRS, YFSETQ. CDR3 DNA sequence: TGCGCCAGCAGCCCTACCCTACGGGGGTCCTACGAGCAGTACTTC. Amino acids: CASSPTLRGSYEQYF. Using reference TRBV5-1 and TRBJ2-7 for the parts outside the CDR3, the full variable domain is KAGVTQTPRYLIKTRGQQVTLSCSPISGHRSVSWYQQTPGQGLQFLFEYFSETQRNKGNFPGRFSGRQFSNSRSEMNVSTLELGDSALYLCASSPTLRGSYEQYFGPGTRLTVT.

The chain employs TRBV29-1 and TRBJ2-7, with 7 bases matching TRBD2. This CDR3 comprises 13 residues. Trimming removed 4 bases from V and 2 bases from J; junction bases left unmatched: 5. Germline V gene sequence: CDR1 SQVTM, CDR2 ANQGSEA. CDR3 loop: CSVGLAGAYEQYF. CDR3 in DNA: TGCAGCGTTGGGCTCGCGGGGGCCTACGAGCAGTACTTC.

The rearrangement uses TRBV7-2 and TRBJ1-5; D gene unclear. This CDR3 has 15 residues. V lost 1 base, J lost 10 bases, and 17 bases lay in between. The germline V gene encodes CDR1 SGHTA and CDR2 FQGNSA. The CDR3, as DNA: TGTGCCAGCAGCTTAGGGAACGCCGGGGTAGGCCCCCAGCATTTT. Amino acids: CASSLGNAGVGPQHF.

Only a few counts were recorded for this clone. The chain carries TRBV9 and TRBJ1-4, with 10 positions matching TRBD1. Losses at the gene ends were 0 bases for V and 3 bases for J; bases not matched to a gene: 5. Germline lookup yields CDR1 SGDLS and CDR2 YYNGEE. CDR3 size: 17 residues. The CDR3 loop reads CASSVGRQGAANEKLFF. CDR3 coding DNA: TGTGCCAGCAGCGTAGGGCGACAGGGGGCAGCTAATGAAAAACTGTTTTTT.